This TCR beta chain is drawn from a study of blood T cell repertoires in COVID-19. Study context: Specimens from acute and convalescent COVID-19 originated in the United States, Italy and Spain. T cells, B-cell-depleted T cells, or PBMCs supplied cDNA or gDNA.

Original handling: Researchers report that nucleated cell counts were estimated from reference gene primer amplification. Assay: immunoSEQ multiplex PCR; the TCRdb copy retains only in-frame clones and omits some. For V, J and clone size, that table is used; D and trimming come from the DNA. The data hold over 200,000 clones, with about 90% observed a single time. The CDR3 sequence is 12 residues long. In germline, CDR1 is SGDLS, CDR2 YYNGEE. V dropped 3 bases and J dropped 2 bases, with 6 bases sitting between them. This sequence joins TRBV9 and TRBJ2-7; no clear D gene. Sequencing was performed on peripheral blood. The sequence derives from a woman aged 55-75 years with acute or convalescent COVID-19. The DNA of the CDR3 is TGTGCCAGCAGCGCTACCCCCTACGAGCAGTACTTC. It translates to CASSATPYEQYF.